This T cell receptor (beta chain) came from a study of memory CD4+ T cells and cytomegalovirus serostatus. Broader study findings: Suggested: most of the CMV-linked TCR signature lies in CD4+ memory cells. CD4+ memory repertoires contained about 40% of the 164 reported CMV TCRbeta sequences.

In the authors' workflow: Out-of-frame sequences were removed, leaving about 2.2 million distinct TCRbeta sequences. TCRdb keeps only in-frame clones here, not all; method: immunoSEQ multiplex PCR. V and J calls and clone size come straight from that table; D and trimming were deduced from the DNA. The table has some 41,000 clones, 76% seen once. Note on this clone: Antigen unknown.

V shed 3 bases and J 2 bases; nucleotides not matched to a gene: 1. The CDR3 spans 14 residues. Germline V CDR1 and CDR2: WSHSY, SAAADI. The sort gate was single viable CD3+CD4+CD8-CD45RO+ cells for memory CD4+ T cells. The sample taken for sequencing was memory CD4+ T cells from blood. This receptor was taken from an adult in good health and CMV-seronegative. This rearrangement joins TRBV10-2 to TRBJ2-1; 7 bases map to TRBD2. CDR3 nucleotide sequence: TGCGCCAGCAGTGACCGGGAGGCCTACAATGAGCAGTTCTTC. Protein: CASSDREAYNEQFF.